Each of the 20 T cell receptor beta chains below was sequenced from the same sample in a study of post-analysis software for immune sequencing data. Findings and caveats of the study: TRBV segments more frequent in patients than in controls numbered a few and included TRBV5-6, TRBV5-1 and TRBV20-1.

Libraries were made from TCR beta cDNA, and they carried unique molecular identifiers. TCRdb processed the PCR reads anew with MiXCR; each CDR3 protein has one entry. The sample holds about 620,000 distinct CDR3 sequences, 44% seen once. No antigens are known for them. The source material was blood. These receptors originate from a girl aged 10 to 17 with multiple sclerosis.

This clonotype has more than one count but fewer than ten. This chain connects TRBV6-6 to TRBJ1-2, with D hard to call. The CDR3 extends over 13 amino acids. Trimming stripped 6 bases from V and 5 bases from J, with 13 bases between. The germline CDR1 and CDR2 sequences are MNHNY and SVGAGI (reference sequence). The DNA of the CDR3 is TGTGCCAGCAGCCCCGGGAACAATTATGGCTACACCTTC. It is translated as CASSPGNNYGYTF.

The chain employs TRBV5-1 and TRBJ2-3; 9 nucleotides agree with TRBD2. The CDR3 is 17 residues long. The ends lost 3 bases at V and 3 bases at J; junction bases unmatched: 11. CDR1 and CDR2 from the germline V gene are SGHRS and YFSETQ. The CDR3 coding sequence is TGCGCCAGCAGCTCGCCATCGGATAGCGGGAGTACAGATACGCAGTATTTT. It specifies CASSSPSDSGSTDTQYF.

The chain has TRBV4-2 and TRBJ2-3; 7 nucleotides agree with TRBD2. V shed 4 bases and J 5 bases; nucleotides not matched to a gene: 9. The CDR3 covers 15 residues. The germline CDR1 and CDR2 sequences are LGHNA and YNFKEQ. The CDR3 sequence: CASSPGGGMVDTQYF. CDR3 coding DNA: TGTGCCAGCAGCCCGGGAGGCGGGATGGTAGATACGCAGTATTTT.

There are many counts of this clonotype. The J gene is TRBJ1-4, the V gene TRBV5-1; unclear D gene. CDR1 and CDR2 from the germline V gene are SGHRS and YFSETQ. The CDR3 is made up of 13 amino acids. Deletions cut 1 base from V and 8 bases from J, with 9 bases between. The CDR3 sequence: CASSLMEGEKLFF. CDR3 coding DNA: TGCGCCAGCAGCTTGATGGAGGGAGAAAAACTGTTTTTT. Combining the CDR3 with reference TRBV5-1 and TRBJ1-4 gives the whole variable domain KAGVTQTPRYLIKTRGQQVTLSCSPISGHRSVSWYQQTPGQGLQFLFEYFSETQRNKGNFPGRFSGRQFSNSRSEMNVSTLELGDSALYLCASSLMEGEKLFFGSGTQLSVL.

This clonotype came up a few times. This chain connects TRBV12-3 or TRBV12-4 to TRBJ2-1; D is perhaps TRBD2 (5 bases). Trimming stripped 3 bases from V and 9 bases from J, with 15 bases between. This CDR3 has 14 amino acids. The CDR3 is CASSFRGIIGEQFF. The CDR3 DNA sequence: TGTGCCAGCAGTTTTCGGGGTATTATTGGTGAGCAGTTCTTC.

The rearrangement uses TRBV6-1 and TRBJ1-1, with 8 bases matching TRBD1. Trimming cost V 3 bases and J 9 bases; bases outside gene matches: 9. This CDR3 spans 14 amino acids. Germline CDR1 is MNHNS and CDR2 is SASEGT. Here the CDR3 DNA reads TGTGCCAGCAGTGACTGGACAGGGTGGAGGAAAGCTTTCTTT. As protein: CASSDWTGWRKAFF.

The V and J genes are TRBV6-1 and TRBJ1-4; 8 nucleotides line up with TRBD1. Germline values: CDR1 MNHNS, CDR2 SASEGT. The V and J ends lost 7 bases and 4 bases, in that order; junction bases with no gene match: 8. The CDR3 sequence is 15 residues long. In DNA, the CDR3 is TGTGCCAGCACCACAGGGGGACACCTTAATGAAAAACTGTTTTTT. It specifies CASTTGGHLNEKLFF.

The chain couples TRBV12-3 or TRBV12-4 to TRBJ1-2; D not resolved. There are 15 residues in the CDR3. The ends were cut back, 7 bases at V and 4 bases at J, with 19 bases in the middle. The CDR3: CASTHSAQGGYGYTF. CDR3 in DNA: TGTGCCAGCACCCATAGTGCTCAAGGTGGCTATGGCTACACCTTC.

The chain joins TRBV29-1 to TRBJ2-2, with 8 positions matching TRBD1. The length of the CDR3 is 13 residues. The V gene's germline CDR1 is SQVTM and CDR2 ANQGSEA. The J segment lost 9 bases and the V segment lost 7 bases, leaving 10 bases of the junction unmatched. DNA of the CDR3: TGCAGCGCTGGACAGGGTCGTGGACGGGAGCTGTTTTTT. Amino acid sequence: CSAGQGRGRELFF.

This clonotype came up a few times. The V gene is TRBV10-3, the J gene TRBJ2-4; 9 nucleotides agree with TRBD2. The DNA matches TRBJ2-7 better at its end, which makes the J call doubtful. Germline V gene data show CDR1 as ENHRY and CDR2 as SYGVKD. This CDR3 is 18 amino acids long. The CDR3 region is CAIPTGREGRPTTCEQYF. The CDR3 bases are TGTGCCATCCCGACGGGGCGGGAGGGCCGCCCCACTACTTGCGAGCAGTACTTC.

The chain employs TRBV9 and TRBJ1-1; weak D call: TRBD1 (5 bases). CDR1 is SGDLS, CDR2 YYNGEE, per germline. The CDR3 has 13 amino acids. Trimming took 4 bases from V and 3 from J, leaving 10 bases between them. CDR3 residues: CASSRGGDTEAFF. As DNA, the CDR3 is TGTGCCAGCAGCCGGGGGGGGGACACTGAAGCTTTCTTT.

This chain joins TRBV12-3 or TRBV12-4 and TRBJ1-2, with 7 bases fitting TRBD1. The CDR3 is 12 amino acids. The V and J ends lost 10 bases and 2 bases, in that order; junction bases with no gene match: 4. The CDR3 is CATSGGNYGYTF. The CDR3 DNA reads as TGTGCCACGTCAGGGGGAAACTATGGCTACACCTTC.

This clonotype was observed a few times. The junction differs from germline at one of its ends, possibly a read error. V and J are TRBV4-1 and TRBJ2-1; D ambiguous. The CDR3 is 15 amino acids. Germline V gene sequence: CDR1 MGHRA, CDR2 YSYEKL. The CDR3 DNA reads as TGCGCCAGCAGCCAAGGGGCCATCTCCTGCAATGAGCAGTTCTTC. Protein sequence: CASSQGAISCNEQFF.

CDR3 sequence reads: CASSSTGGGFEQYF. In nucleotides, the CDR3 is TGTGCCAGCAGCTCGACAGGGGGCGGTTTCGAGCAGTACTTC. This chain uses TRBV7-9 with TRBJ2-5, with 10 positions matching TRBD1. The J call may not be correct, given that the DNA end is closer to TRBJ2-7. The CDR3 is 14 amino acids. Per germline, CDR1 SEHNR and CDR2 FQNEAQ (reference sequence).

V gene TRBV7-9 combines with J gene TRBJ1-2, with 10 bases fitting TRBD1. The CDR3 spans 15 residues. The junction had 7 bases not matched to a gene; V was cut back by 2 bases and J by 7 bases. From germline, CDR1 is SEHNR and CDR2 FQNEAQ (reference sequence). The CDR3 DNA is TGTGCCAGCAGCTTACGGGACAGGGGATCGGGTGGCTACACCTTC. It is translated as CASSLRDRGSGGYTF. The whole variable domain, remainder taken from reference TRBV7-9 and TRBJ1-2, is DTGVSQNPRHKITKRGQNVTFRCDPISEHNRLYWYRQTLGQGPEFLTYFQNEAQLEKSRLLSDRFSAERPKGSFSTLEIQRTEQGDSAMYLCASSLRDRGSGGYTFGSGTRLTVV.

The gene calls are TRBV4-2 and TRBJ1-5, with 7 bases matching TRBD1. The germline V gene has CDR1 LGHNA and CDR2 YNFKEQ. The trim removed 0 bases at V and 6 bases at J, leaving 11 bases unmatched. The CDR3 totals 17 residues. CDR3 in amino acids: CASSQDLYRGVGQPQHF. The CDR3 DNA reads as TGTGCCAGCAGCCAAGATTTGTACAGGGGAGTCGGTCAGCCCCAGCATTTT.

The chain is built from TRBV10-3 and TRBJ2-7; D may be TRBD1 or TRBD2 (6 bases each). V lost 0 bases and J lost 5, with 14 bases in between. The CDR3 runs to 15 residues. Germline CDR1 ENHRY, CDR2 SYGVKD. DNA for the CDR3: TGTGCCATCAGTGAGTCCGGGGGCTCTGGGGACGAGCAGTACTTC. Translation gives CAISESGGSGDEQYF.

This clonotype was found a few times. The V call is TRBV29-1, the J call TRBJ2-1; TRBD2 matches at 12 bases. Germline CDR1 reads SQVTM; CDR2 reads ANQGSEA. The CDR3 loop spans 15 amino acids. V shed 2 bases and J 8 bases; nucleotides not matched to a gene: 7. Here the CDR3 DNA reads TGCAGCGTTGAAAGGGGGCTAGCGGGAGGGGATGAGCAGTTCTTC. Its translation is CSVERGLAGGDEQFF.

This clonotype was counted between two and nine times. This chain links TRBV7-9 with TRBJ1-2, with TRBD1 matching over 7 bases. Germline CDR1 and CDR2: SEHNR and FQNEAQ (reference sequence). V lost 4 bases and J lost 6; bases outside the gene matches: 11. The CDR3 consists of 15 residues. The chain's CDR3 is CASSSPRQGPNGYTF. DNA of the CDR3: TGTGCCAGCAGCTCGCCCCGACAGGGCCCGAATGGCTACACCTTC.

The chain is built from TRBV5-1 and TRBJ1-1; D call uncertain. The CDR3 extends over 17 amino acids. Germline V lookup: CDR1 SGHRS, CDR2 YFSETQ. Trimming removed 0 bases at V and 2 bases at J, with 17 bases between. CDR3 amino acids: CASSLGILGNSNTEAFF. DNA for the CDR3: TGCGCCAGCAGCTTGGGAATCCTGGGGAACTCTAACACTGAAGCTTTCTTT.